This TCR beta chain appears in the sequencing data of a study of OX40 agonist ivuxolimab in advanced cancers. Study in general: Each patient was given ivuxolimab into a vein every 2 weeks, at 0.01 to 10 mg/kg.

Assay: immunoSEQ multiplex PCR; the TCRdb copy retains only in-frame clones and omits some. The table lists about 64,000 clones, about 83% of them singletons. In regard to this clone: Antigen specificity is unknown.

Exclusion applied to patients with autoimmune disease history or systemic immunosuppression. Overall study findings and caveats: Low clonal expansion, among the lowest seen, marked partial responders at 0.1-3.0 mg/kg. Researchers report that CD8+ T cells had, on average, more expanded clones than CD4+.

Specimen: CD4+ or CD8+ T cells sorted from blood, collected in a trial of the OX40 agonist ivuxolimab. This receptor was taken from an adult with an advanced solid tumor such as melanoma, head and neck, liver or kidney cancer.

The CDR3 here is CASSMVLGLASNYEQYF. DNA of the CDR3: TGTGCCAGTAGTATGGTATTGGGACTAGCGTCCAACTACGAGCAGTACTTC. The V gene is TRBV19, the J gene TRBJ2-7, with TRBD2 matching over 10 bases. The ends lost 3 bases at V and 3 bases at J; junction bases unmatched: 11. Germline loops: CDR1 LNHDA, CDR2 SQIVND (reference sequence). The CDR3 sequence is 17 residues long.